The rows below give T cell receptor beta chains drawn from one sample of a study of beta chain features in type 1 diabetes. Sequencing used immunoSEQ multiplex PCR; TCRdb keeps in-frame clones, though not all of them. The sample has some 360,000 clones; 8.5% to 10% are singletons. The sequenced sample was central memory CD4+ T cells from blood. The source of these receptors is a man aged 30 to 45 with type 1 diabetes. CDR3s include the opening cysteine and the closing phenylalanine or tryptophan. A D gene is named only where the DNA matches it firmly. For some rows the clone size is stated as once, few or many, or as a class when expanded; others skip it.

few,16,TRBV2,TRBD2,TRBJ2-7,TGTGCCAGCAGTTTGCCCCGAGGTGGGAGGGCCGGCGAGCAGTACTTC,CASSLPRGGRAGEQYF
few,16,TRBV7-2,TRBD1,TRBJ1-5,TGTGCCAGCAGCTTCACAGGGGGCAGTGGCAATCAGCCCCAGCATTTT,CASSFTGGSGNQPQHF
NA,15,TRBV5-4,NA,TRBJ2-1,TGTGCCAGCAGCTTGCGAGGGGGGAGGGACAATGAGCAGTTCTTC,CASSLRGGRDNEQFF
NA,14,TRBV25-1,NA,TRBJ1-1,TGTGCCAGCAGTGATAAGGGAGGGGACACTGAAGCTTTCTTT,CASSDKGGDTEAFF
few,16,TRBV25-1,TRBD1,TRBJ2-7,TGTGCCAGCAGTAAACAGGGGGCGAAGCCGCCCTACGAGCAGTACTTC,CASSKQGAKPPYEQYF
many,16,TRBV6-1,NA,TRBJ2-5,TGTGCCAGCAGTGGCCCGCGTTTGCGGTTCCAAGAGACCCAGTACTTC,CASSGPRLRFQETQYF
few,13,TRBV10-2,NA,TRBJ1-5,TGCGCCAGCAGTGAGTCGGCGGTAGGGCCCCAGCATTTT,CASSESAVGPQHF
NA,18,TRBV5-1,TRBD1,TRBJ1-1,TGCGCCAGCAGCTCCCGGGGACAGGGGGCCGGAATGAACACTGAAGCTTTCTTT,CASSSRGQGAGMNTEAFF
NA,16,TRBV4-3,TRBD1,TRBJ1-5,TGCGCCAGCAGCCACGGGACAGGGGTTACGAGTCAGCCCCAGCATTTT,CASSHGTGVTSQPQHF
NA,14,TRBV5-1,NA,TRBJ2-2,TGCGCCAGCAGCTTTCCACAGAGCACCGGGGAGCTGTTTTTT,CASSFPQSTGELFF
few,16,TRBV27,TRBD1,TRBJ1-1,TGTGCCAGCAGTTTTTCAGCAGGGGGCTTGAACACTGAAGCTTTCTTT,CASSFSAGGLNTEAFF
NA,14,TRBV6-5,TRBD1,TRBJ2-7,TGTGCCAGCAGCCACTGGGACAGGGAAAACGAGCAGTACTTC,CASSHWDRENEQYF
few,14,TRBV2,NA,TRBJ1-1,TGTGCCTCAGGTTATCACTTGGGGACCACTGAAGCTTTCTTT,CASGYHLGTTEAFF
few,15,TRBV30,NA,TRBJ2-7,TGTGCCTGGACCCATCGGGCCTCGAGAGGTCACGAGCAGTACTTC,CAWTHRASRGHEQYF
few,16,TRBV7-6,TRBD2,TRBJ2-3,TGTGCCAGCAGCTCCAGACTAGCGGGAGGAGCAGATACGCAGTATTTT,CASSSRLAGGADTQYF
many,15,TRBV6-1,TRBD2,TRBJ2-5,TGTGCCAGCAGTGAACTAGCGGGAGGGCAAGAGACCCAGTACTTC,CASSELAGGQETQYF
many,14,TRBV7-2,NA,TRBJ2-7,TGTGCCAGCACCCCATGGGCTGCCCAATCCGAGCAGTACTTC,CASTPWAAQSEQYF
few,15,TRBV7-9,NA,TRBJ1-5,TGTGCCAGCAGCTTAGCGGATGGGAACAATCAGCCCCAGCATTTT,CASSLADGNNQPQHF
many,15,TRBV10-3,NA,TRBJ2-1,TGTGCCATCAGTGAGTCCGCGGTCAGGAGCGATGAGCAGTTCTTC,CAISESAVRSDEQFF
many,12,TRBV10-3,TRBD1,TRBJ2-1,TGTGCCATCACCGGACAGGGTGATGAGCAGTTCTTC,CAITGQGDEQFF
NA,17,TRBV27,NA,TRBJ2-1,TGTGCCAGCAGGGACTTGACTCGGCCCCTCTCCTACAATGAGCAGTTCTTC,CASRDLTRPLSYNEQFF
few,13,TRBV11-2,NA,TRBJ2-7,TGTGCCAGCAGCTTACCTCGGAGGTACGAGCAGTACTTC,CASSLPRRYEQYF
NA,18,TRBV7-2,NA,TRBJ2-1,TGTGCCAGCAGCTTAGCCCGGGGCCAGGGCACTGTCTACAATGAGCAGTTCTTC,CASSLARGQGTVYNEQFF
NA,15,TRBV21-1,NA,TRBJ2-7,TGTGCCAGCCACATTCGGGACAGACCCTTCTACGAGCAGTACTTC,CASHIRDRPFYEQYF